This T cell receptor beta chain derives from a study of Ad26.COV2.S vaccination and SARS-CoV-2 variants. Study results and limitations: People who got the vaccine or the placebo had similar non-spike TCR breadth. Reportedly, spike-specific CD8+ and CD4+ T cell responses achieved substantial breadth once vaccination had taken place.

The table came from immunoSEQ multiplex PCR; TCRdb's copy has only in-frame clones and leaves some out. The sample records hundreds of thousands of clones, 80% to 90% being singletons. Germline-derived CDR1 and CDR2 are GTSNPN and SVGIG (reference sequence). V lost 0 bases and J lost 6, with 9 bases in between. CDR3 size: 12 residues. A remark on this clone: Its antigen is as yet unknown.

Documented treatment: 19 received Ad26.COV2.S at low or high dose, single or two shots; five or six received placebo; per-sample allocation not given. On day 63 after the first injection, vaccine and placebo recipients gave samples. The clonotype originates from a person between 18 and 65 years old who received the Ad26.COV2.S COVID-19 vaccine or a placebo. This chain joins TRBV30 and TRBJ2-7; D gene ambiguous. The specimen was peripheral blood, collected in a trial of Ad26.COV2.S vaccine versus placebo. The CDR3 sequence: CAWSVSGLEQYF. CDR3 sequence (DNA): TGTGCCTGGAGTGTGTCTGGGCTCGAGCAGTACTTC.